This T cell receptor beta chain stems from a study of graft-versus-host responses after intestinal transplantation. Across the whole study: Recipients had transplants, and these were multivisceral, liver-intestinal, or isolated intestinal. Tacrolimus and steroids were given for two to four years to all recipients after anti-thymocyte globulin induction. Study-level points and caveats: Recipient-marrow GvH clones were detected, some having first appeared in ileum or blood. Early after transplant, HvG declines were associated with peak levels of circulating GvH clones.

Method: immunoSEQ multiplex PCR; TCRdb's copy keeps in-frame clones and lacks some. The table shows 90,000 to 100,000 clones, with 90% to 95% occurring only once. The CDR3 is made up of 15 amino acids. In germline, CDR1 is SGHDT, CDR2 YYEEEE. V trimming: 2 bases; J trimming: 4 bases; junction bases outside the gene matches: 6. In regard to this clone: Its antigen is unidentified.

This chain links TRBV5-6 with TRBJ2-5; 9 bases align to TRBD2. Sequenced here: unstimulated CD8+ T cells sorted from spleen or lymph node cells, sampled before intestinal transplant. The sequence was obtained from a human donor who received an intestinal transplant. For the CDR3, the DNA is TGTGCCAGCAGCTTTGGGGGACTAGCAGGAGAGACCCAGTACTTC. Protein sequence: CASSFGGLAGETQYF.